This T cell receptor (beta chain) was captured by sequencing in a study of blood T cells in healthy people across ages. Germline CDR1 and CDR2: SEHNR and FQNEAQ (reference sequence). The CDR3 length is 15 residues. In each sample, at least 6.5 million PBMCs were isolated. Samples each yielded at least 5 micrograms of total RNA. Through a sample-barcoded 5' primer and a J-beta primer mix, a second PCR was run for about 6 to 11 cycles. Each CDR3 protein is one row after TCRdb ran MiXCR on the 5' RACE reads. Here the sample spans around 1,500,000 distinct CDR3 sequences, roughly 30% being singletons. Study results and caveats: As age increased, TCR beta diversity per million T cells fell in a roughly linear fashion. In the absence of known donor CMV status, changes in expanded clonotypes were possibly confounded.

In regard to this clonotype: Its antigen is as yet unknown.

The chain couples TRBV7-9 to TRBJ2-5; 10 nucleotides match TRBD1. The J call may be wrong; the DNA end is better matched by TRBJ2-7. Sequenced sample: blood. The receptor was derived from a woman under 40 in good health. The CDR3 nucleotides read TGTGCCAGCAGAACTGGACAGGGGGGGTCGGACGAGCAGTACTTC. Its protein is CASRTGQGGSDEQYF.